The rows below give T cell receptor beta chains drawn from one sample of a study of CD8+CD57+ T cells in acquired aplastic anemia. MiXCR was run by TCRdb on the reads, yielding one entry per CDR3 protein. The table lists hundreds of thousands of distinct CDR3 sequences, under 50% of them singletons. Sequenced sample: sorted CD4+, CD8+, or CD8+CD57+ T cells (not recorded which) from PBMCs. Receptor source: a human donor with aplastic anemia. The CDR3 runs from the conserved cysteine through the conserved F or W. Fields, in order: CDR3 protein, CDR3 DNA, V gene, D gene, J gene, clone size. D genes are given only for firm matches. Expanded clones are given a class, and other clones once, few, many or no size at all.

CDR3aa: CSVEAGGEETQYF; CDR3nt: TGCAGCGTTGAGGCGGGGGGGGAAGAGACCCAGTACTTC; v_gene: TRBV29-1; d_gene: TRBD2; j_gene: TRBJ2-5; abundance: -
CDR3aa: CSVSDGVETRHF; CDR3nt: TGTAGCGTTTCTGACGGGGTGGAGACCCGGCATTTT; v_gene: TRBV29-1; d_gene: -; j_gene: TRBJ1-5; abundance: -
CDR3aa: CSAKMGGDTEAFF; CDR3nt: TGCAGCGCAAAGATGGGCGGAGACACTGAAGCTTTCTTT; v_gene: TRBV29-1; d_gene: -; j_gene: TRBJ1-1; abundance: -
CDR3aa: CACSLTRAGYTF; CDR3nt: TGTGCCTGCAGTCTCACCCGTGCTGGCTACACCTTC; v_gene: TRBV10-3; d_gene: -; j_gene: TRBJ1-2; abundance: few
CDR3aa: CASSFRQGRSYEQYF; CDR3nt: TGCGCCAGCAGCTTTCGACAGGGACGGTCCTACGAGCAGTACTTC; v_gene: TRBV5-1; d_gene: TRBD1; j_gene: TRBJ2-7; abundance: many
CDR3aa: CASSYSGQGVNTEAFF; CDR3nt: TGTGCCAGCAGCTACTCGGGACAGGGGGTGAACACTGAAGCTTTCTTT; v_gene: TRBV12-3/TRBV12-4; d_gene: TRBD1; j_gene: TRBJ1-1; abundance: -
CDR3aa: CASSEGAPDSLSYEQHF; CDR3nt: TGTGCCAGCAGTGAAGGCGCTCCGGACAGCCTCTCCTACGAGCAGCACTTC; v_gene: TRBV6-1; d_gene: -; j_gene: TRBJ2-7; abundance: -
CDR3aa: CASSLPQTVNYGYTF; CDR3nt: TGTGCCAGCAGCTTACCACAGACAGTAAACTATGGCTACACCTTC; v_gene: TRBV7-9; d_gene: -; j_gene: TRBJ1-2; abundance: -
CDR3aa: CASSVTRSSYNEQFF; CDR3nt: TGTGCCAGCAGTGTTACGAGGAGCTCCTACAATGAGCAGTTCTTC; v_gene: TRBV6-5; d_gene: -; j_gene: TRBJ2-1; abundance: many
CDR3aa: CASSLTWDSGNTIYF; CDR3nt: TGTGCCAGCAGCCTGACTTGGGACTCTGGAAACACCATATATTTT; v_gene: TRBV7-6; d_gene: -; j_gene: TRBJ1-3; abundance: few
CDR3aa: CASSYIRETYEQYF; CDR3nt: TGTGCCAGCAGTTATATCCGGGAGACCTACGAGCAGTACTTC; v_gene: TRBV2; d_gene: -; j_gene: TRBJ2-7; abundance: many
CDR3aa: CASSESTRGRNSYNEQFF; CDR3nt: TGCGCCAGCAGTGAGTCAACCAGGGGTCGGAACTCCTACAATGAGCAGTTCTTC; v_gene: TRBV10-2; d_gene: -; j_gene: TRBJ2-1; abundance: -
CDR3aa: CASSPREGVDYNSPLHF; CDR3nt: TGTGCCAGCAGTCCCCGGGAGGGGGTTGACTATAATTCACCCCTCCACTTT; v_gene: TRBV12-3/TRBV12-4; d_gene: -; j_gene: TRBJ1-6; abundance: many
CDR3aa: CATSGAGGPSYEQYF; CDR3nt: TGTGCCACCAGCGGGGCTGGAGGGCCCTCCTACGAGCAGTACTTC; v_gene: TRBV15; d_gene: -; j_gene: TRBJ2-7; abundance: many
CDR3aa: CASRGTALNTEAFF; CDR3nt: TGTGCCAGCAGGGGGACAGCTTTGAACACTGAAGCTTTCTTT; v_gene: TRBV12-3/TRBV12-4; d_gene: TRBD1; j_gene: TRBJ1-1; abundance: many
CDR3aa: CASSPTGQGDEQYF; CDR3nt: TGTGCCAGCAGCCCCACGGGACAGGGGGACGAGCAGTACTTC; v_gene: TRBV7-3; d_gene: TRBD1; j_gene: TRBJ2-7; abundance: few
CDR3aa: CAWSVQGYEQYF; CDR3nt: TGTGCCTGGAGTGTACAGGGTTACGAGCAGTACTTC; v_gene: TRBV30; d_gene: -; j_gene: TRBJ2-7; abundance: many
CDR3aa: CSALTGYSNQPQHF; CDR3nt: TGCAGTGCACTTACAGGATATAGCAATCAGCCCCAGCATTTT; v_gene: TRBV20-1; d_gene: -; j_gene: TRBJ1-5; abundance: -
CDR3aa: CASSLKGNGKNTEAFF; CDR3nt: TGTGCCAGCAGCTTAAAGGGCAACGGTAAAAACACTGAAGCTTTCTTT; v_gene: TRBV7-9; d_gene: -; j_gene: TRBJ1-1; abundance: -
CDR3aa: CASSIKGNTEAFF; CDR3nt: TGTGCCAGTAGTATAAAGGGCAACACTGAAGCTTTCTTT; v_gene: TRBV19; d_gene: -; j_gene: TRBJ1-1; abundance: many
CDR3aa: CASSRQGVTGELFF; CDR3nt: TGTGCCAGCAGCCGGCAGGGTGTAACCGGGGAGCTGTTTTTT; v_gene: TRBV7-9; d_gene: -; j_gene: TRBJ2-2; abundance: many
CDR3aa: CASSFSQGLDTF; CDR3nt: TGTGCCAGCAGCTTCTCACAGGGGTTAGACACCTTC; v_gene: TRBV7-9; d_gene: TRBD1; j_gene: TRBJ1-2; abundance: -
CDR3aa: CSAPQGDYGYTF; CDR3nt: TGCAGCGCCCCCCAGGGTGACTATGGCTACACCTTC; v_gene: TRBV29-1; d_gene: -; j_gene: TRBJ1-2; abundance: -
CDR3aa: CASSSTPGDSPLHF; CDR3nt: TGTGCCAGCAGCTCCACTCCGGGAGATTCACCCCTCCACTTT; v_gene: TRBV11-2; d_gene: -; j_gene: TRBJ1-6; abundance: -
CDR3aa: CATTGAGYGYTF; CDR3nt: TGTGCCACCACAGGGGCTGGCTATGGCTACACCTTC; v_gene: TRBV28; d_gene: TRBD1; j_gene: TRBJ1-2; abundance: many
CDR3aa: CARDPGAPGTEAFF; CDR3nt: TGTGCTAGAGACCCGGGGGCGCCGGGCACTGAAGCTTTCTTT; v_gene: TRBV24-1; d_gene: -; j_gene: TRBJ1-1; abundance: -
CDR3aa: CAISDEQLTSYEQYF; CDR3nt: TGTGCCATCAGTGATGAACAGCTAACCTCCTACGAGCAGTACTTC; v_gene: TRBV10-3; d_gene: -; j_gene: TRBJ2-7; abundance: many
CDR3aa: CASRVGTPGSPLHF; CDR3nt: TGTGCCAGCAGGGTCGGGACACCGGGCTCACCCCTCCACTTT; v_gene: TRBV6-1; d_gene: -; j_gene: TRBJ1-6; abundance: many
CDR3aa: CATSGVGTDTQYF; CDR3nt: TGTGCCACCTCCGGGGTGGGCACAGATACGCAGTATTTT; v_gene: TRBV10-3; d_gene: -; j_gene: TRBJ2-3; abundance: -
CDR3aa: CASSLQGRTEAFF; CDR3nt: TGTGCCAGCAGCTTACAAGGGAGGACTGAAGCTTTCTTT; v_gene: TRBV7-3; d_gene: -; j_gene: TRBJ1-1; abundance: many
CDR3aa: CASSSRGSGANVLTF; CDR3nt: TGTGCCAGCAGCTCCAGGGGATCCGGGGCCAACGTCCTGACTTTC; v_gene: TRBV5-6; d_gene: -; j_gene: TRBJ2-6; abundance: few
CDR3aa: CASSSDGRVLKEETQYF; CDR3nt: TGTGCCAGCAGCTCCGACGGTAGGGTCCTGAAGGAAGAGACCCAGTACTTC; v_gene: TRBV7-2; d_gene: -; j_gene: TRBJ2-5; abundance: -
CDR3aa: CASSQTWDRTLAKNIQYF; CDR3nt: TGTGCCAGCTCTCAAACCTGGGACAGAACTCTAGCCAAAAACATTCAGTACTTC; v_gene: TRBV18; d_gene: TRBD1; j_gene: TRBJ2-4; abundance: -
CDR3aa: CASSHPPAGGNNEQFF; CDR3nt: TGTGCCAGCAGCCACCCCCCAGCGGGGGGGAACAATGAGCAGTTCTTC; v_gene: TRBV7-9; d_gene: TRBD2; j_gene: TRBJ2-1; abundance: many
CDR3aa: CASSPTVATQYF; CDR3nt: TGTGCCAGCAGCCCTACTGTTGCGACCCAGTACTTC; v_gene: TRBV7-2; d_gene: -; j_gene: TRBJ2-5; abundance: -
CDR3aa: CATGTGDSPLHF; CDR3nt: TGTGCCACCGGGACAGGGGATTCACCCCTCCACTTT; v_gene: TRBV7-9; d_gene: TRBD1; j_gene: TRBJ1-6; abundance: once
CDR3aa: CASSQSGGRRDTQYF; CDR3nt: TGTGCCAGCAGCCAATCTGGGGGGCGTAGAGATACGCAGTATTTT; v_gene: TRBV3-1; d_gene: -; j_gene: TRBJ2-3; abundance: few
CDR3aa: CATSWTVETEAFF; CDR3nt: TGTGCCACCAGCTGGACAGTGGAAACTGAAGCTTTCTTT; v_gene: TRBV15; d_gene: -; j_gene: TRBJ1-1; abundance: -
CDR3aa: CASGLTSGSSNEQFF; CDR3nt: TGTGCCTCAGGACTCACTAGCGGGAGTTCCAATGAGCAGTTCTTC; v_gene: TRBV19; d_gene: TRBD2; j_gene: TRBJ2-1; abundance: -
CDR3aa: CASSLDLAASTDTQYF; CDR3nt: TGTGCCAGCAGCTTGGACTTAGCGGCTAGCACAGATACGCAGTATTTT; v_gene: TRBV5-8; d_gene: -; j_gene: TRBJ2-3; abundance: many